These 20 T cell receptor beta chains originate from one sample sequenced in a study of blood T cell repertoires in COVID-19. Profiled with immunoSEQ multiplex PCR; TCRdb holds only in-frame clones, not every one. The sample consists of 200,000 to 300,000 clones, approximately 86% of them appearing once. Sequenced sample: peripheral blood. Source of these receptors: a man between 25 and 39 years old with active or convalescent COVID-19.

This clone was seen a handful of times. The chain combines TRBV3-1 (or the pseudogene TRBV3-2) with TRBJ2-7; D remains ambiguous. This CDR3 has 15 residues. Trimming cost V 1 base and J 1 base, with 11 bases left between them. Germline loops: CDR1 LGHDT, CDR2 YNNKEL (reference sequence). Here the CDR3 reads CASSQGRSPSYEQYF. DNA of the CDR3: TGTGCCAGCAGCCAAGGCCGGTCCCCTTCCTACGAGCAGTACTTC.

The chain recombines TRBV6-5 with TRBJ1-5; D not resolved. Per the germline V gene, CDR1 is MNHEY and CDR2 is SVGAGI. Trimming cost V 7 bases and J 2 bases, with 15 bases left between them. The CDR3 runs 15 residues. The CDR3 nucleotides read TGTGCCAGCAAGCCGACGGGTAGTGGCAATCAGCCCCAGCATTTT. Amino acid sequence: CASKPTGSGNQPQHF.

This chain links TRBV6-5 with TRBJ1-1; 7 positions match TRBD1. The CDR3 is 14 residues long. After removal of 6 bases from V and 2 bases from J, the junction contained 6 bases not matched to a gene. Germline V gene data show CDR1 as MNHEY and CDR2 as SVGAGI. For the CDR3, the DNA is TGTGCCAGCAGCTTGACAGGGTCTAACACTGAAGCTTTCTTT. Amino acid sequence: CASSLTGSNTEAFF.

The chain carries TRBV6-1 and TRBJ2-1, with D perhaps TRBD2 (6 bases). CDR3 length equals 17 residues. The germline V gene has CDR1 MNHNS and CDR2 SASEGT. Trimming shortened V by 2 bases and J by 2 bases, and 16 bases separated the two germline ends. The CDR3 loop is CASSESGLPAPYNEQFF. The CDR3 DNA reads TGTGCCAGCAGTGAATCGGGACTCCCCGCCCCCTACAATGAGCAGTTCTTC.

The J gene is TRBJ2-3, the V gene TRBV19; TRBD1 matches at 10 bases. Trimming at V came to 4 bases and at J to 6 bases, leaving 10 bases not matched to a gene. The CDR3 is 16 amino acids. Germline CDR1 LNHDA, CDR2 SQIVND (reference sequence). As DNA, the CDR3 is TGTGCCAGTAGTAACATACCGGGACAGGGGTGGGATACGCAGTATTTT. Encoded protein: CASSNIPGQGWDTQYF.

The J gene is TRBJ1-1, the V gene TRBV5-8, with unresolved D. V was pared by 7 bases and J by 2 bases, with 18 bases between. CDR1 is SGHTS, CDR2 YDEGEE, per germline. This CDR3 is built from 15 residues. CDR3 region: CASQRWASYNTEAFF. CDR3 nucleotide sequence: TGTGCCAGCCAAAGGTGGGCCTCTTATAACACTGAAGCTTTCTTT.

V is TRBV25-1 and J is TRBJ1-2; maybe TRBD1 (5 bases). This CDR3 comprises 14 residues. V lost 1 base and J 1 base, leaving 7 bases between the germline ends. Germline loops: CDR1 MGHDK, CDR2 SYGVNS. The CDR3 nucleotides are TGTGCCAGCAGTGAATGGGGGGATAACTATGGCTACACCTTC. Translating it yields CASSEWGDNYGYTF.

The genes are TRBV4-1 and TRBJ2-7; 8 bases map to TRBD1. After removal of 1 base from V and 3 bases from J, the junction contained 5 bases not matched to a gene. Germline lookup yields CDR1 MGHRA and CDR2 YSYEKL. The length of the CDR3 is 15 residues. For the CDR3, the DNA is TGCGCCAGCAGCCAAGGGGACAGGACTTACTACGAGCAGTACTTC. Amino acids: CASSQGDRTYYEQYF.

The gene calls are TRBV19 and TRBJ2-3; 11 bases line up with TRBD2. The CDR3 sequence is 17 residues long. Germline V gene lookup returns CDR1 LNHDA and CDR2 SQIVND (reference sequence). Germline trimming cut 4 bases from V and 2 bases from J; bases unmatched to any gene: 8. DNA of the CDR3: TGTGCCAGTAGTACACGTATAGCGGGGGGGATCACAGATACGCAGTATTTT. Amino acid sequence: CASSTRIAGGITDTQYF.

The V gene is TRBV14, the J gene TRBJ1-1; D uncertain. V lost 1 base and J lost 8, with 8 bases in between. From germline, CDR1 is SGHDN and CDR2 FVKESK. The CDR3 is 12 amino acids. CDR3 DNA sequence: TGTGCCAGCAGCCAAGGCCCGGGGGAAGCTTTCTTT. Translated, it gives CASSQGPGEAFF.

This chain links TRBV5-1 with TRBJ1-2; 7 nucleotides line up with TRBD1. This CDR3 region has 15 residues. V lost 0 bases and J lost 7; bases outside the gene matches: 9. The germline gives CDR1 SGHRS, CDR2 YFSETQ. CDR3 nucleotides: TGCGCCAGCAGCTTGGATGGGACAGTGGAGCTTGGCTACACCTTC. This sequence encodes CASSLDGTVELGYTF. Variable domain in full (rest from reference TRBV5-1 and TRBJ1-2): KAGVTQTPRYLIKTRGQQVTLSCSPISGHRSVSWYQQTPGQGLQFLFEYFSETQRNKGNFPGRFSGRQFSNSRSEMNVSTLELGDSALYLCASSLDGTVELGYTFGSGTRLTVV.

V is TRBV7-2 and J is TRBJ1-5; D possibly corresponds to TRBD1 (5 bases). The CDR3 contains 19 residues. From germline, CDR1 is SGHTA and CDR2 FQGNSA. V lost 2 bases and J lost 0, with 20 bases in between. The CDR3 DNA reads TGTGCCAGCAGCTTAAATGTCTGGGCAGGGCTGGATAGCAATCAGCCCCAGCATTTT. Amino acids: CASSLNVWAGLDSNQPQHF.

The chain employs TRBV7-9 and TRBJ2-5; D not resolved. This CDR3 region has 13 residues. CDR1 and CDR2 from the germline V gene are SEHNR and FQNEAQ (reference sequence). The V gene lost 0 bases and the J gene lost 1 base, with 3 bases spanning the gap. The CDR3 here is CASSLASQETQYF. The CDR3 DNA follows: TGTGCCAGCAGCTTAGCGAGCCAAGAGACCCAGTACTTC.

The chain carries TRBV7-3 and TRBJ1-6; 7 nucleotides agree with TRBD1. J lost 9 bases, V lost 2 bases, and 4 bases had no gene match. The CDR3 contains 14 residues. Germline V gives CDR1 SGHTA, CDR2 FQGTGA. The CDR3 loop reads CASSLQGDSSPLHF. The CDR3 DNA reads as TGTGCCAGCAGCTTACAGGGGGATAGTTCACCCCTCCACTTT.

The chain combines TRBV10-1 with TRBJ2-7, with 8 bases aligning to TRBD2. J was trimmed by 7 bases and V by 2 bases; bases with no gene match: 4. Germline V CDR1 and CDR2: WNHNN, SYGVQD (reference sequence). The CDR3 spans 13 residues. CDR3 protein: CASSEAGGWEQYF. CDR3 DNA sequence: TGCGCCAGCAGTGAGGCGGGGGGATGGGAGCAGTACTTC.

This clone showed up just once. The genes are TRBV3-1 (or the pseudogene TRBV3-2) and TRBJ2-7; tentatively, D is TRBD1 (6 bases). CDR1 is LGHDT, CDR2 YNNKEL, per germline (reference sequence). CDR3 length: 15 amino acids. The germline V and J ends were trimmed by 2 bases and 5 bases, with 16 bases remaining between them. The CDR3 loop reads CASSQRSGQIHEQYF. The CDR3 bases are TGTGCCAGCAGCCAAAGGTCCGGACAGATCCACGAGCAGTACTTC.

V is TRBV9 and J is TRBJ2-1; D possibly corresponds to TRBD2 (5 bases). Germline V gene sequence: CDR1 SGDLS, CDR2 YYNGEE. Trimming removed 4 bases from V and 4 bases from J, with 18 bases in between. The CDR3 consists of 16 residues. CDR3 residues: CASSPLRSGKYNEQFF. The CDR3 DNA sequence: TGTGCCAGCAGCCCCCTTAGGTCGGGAAAGTACAATGAGCAGTTCTTC.

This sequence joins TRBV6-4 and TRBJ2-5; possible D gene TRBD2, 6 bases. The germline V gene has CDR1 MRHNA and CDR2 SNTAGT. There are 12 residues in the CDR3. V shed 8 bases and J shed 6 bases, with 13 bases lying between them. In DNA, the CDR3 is TGTGCCAGCGCCGCCGGGGGACAGACCCAGTACTTC. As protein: CASAAGGQTQYF.

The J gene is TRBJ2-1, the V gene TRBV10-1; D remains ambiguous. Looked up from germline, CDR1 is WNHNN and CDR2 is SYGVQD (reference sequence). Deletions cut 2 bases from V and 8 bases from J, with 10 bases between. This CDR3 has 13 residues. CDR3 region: CASSEPPRDEQFF. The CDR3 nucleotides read TGCGCCAGCAGTGAGCCGCCTCGGGATGAGCAGTTCTTC.

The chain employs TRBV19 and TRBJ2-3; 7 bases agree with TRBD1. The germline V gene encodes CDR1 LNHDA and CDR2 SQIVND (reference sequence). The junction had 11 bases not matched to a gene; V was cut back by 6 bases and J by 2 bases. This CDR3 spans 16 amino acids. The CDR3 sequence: CASSSPGQPITDTQYF. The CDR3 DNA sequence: TGTGCCAGTAGCTCCCCGGGACAGCCTATCACAGATACGCAGTATTTT.